Following are 27 T cell receptor beta chains from one sample sequenced in a study of patients and donors after allogeneic stem cell transplantation. TCRdb redid the calling of the RT-PCR reads with MiXCR, one entry per CDR3 protein. The data show hundreds of thousands of distinct CDR3 sequences, around 15% seen once. Sequenced material: blood, either unsorted or a sorted T cell fraction (not recorded which). The receptors originated from a human donor who was either an allogeneic HSCT recipient or a stem cell or donor lymphocyte infusion donor (not recorded which). It is not recorded whose cells these are; they may come from a transplant donor.

This clonotype was detected ten times or more. V is TRBV6-5 and J is TRBJ2-2; 12 nucleotides match TRBD2. Germline trimming cut 2 bases from V and 3 bases from J; bases unmatched to any gene: 4. Germline CDR1 reads MNHEY; CDR2 reads SVGAGI. The CDR3 is 17 residues long. The DNA of the CDR3 is TGTGCCAGCAGTTACCCTAGCGGGGGGGCGTACACCGGGGAGCTGTTTTTT. This translates into CASSYPSGGAYTGELFF.

The chain joins TRBV29-1 to TRBJ2-1; 7 nucleotides match TRBD1. J lost 4 bases, V lost 6 bases, and 3 bases had no gene match. The CDR3 consists of 12 residues. CDR1 is SQVTM, CDR2 ANQGSEA, per germline. The CDR3 DNA sequence: TGCAGCGTGTCGGGACAGTACAATGAGCAGTTCTTC. Protein product: CSVSGQYNEQFF.

This clonotype came up a few times. V is TRBV7-9 and J is TRBJ1-1; D possibly corresponds to TRBD1 (6 bases). From germline, CDR1 is SEHNR and CDR2 FQNEAQ (reference sequence). The CDR3 totals 14 residues. Between the trimmed V and J ends, which lost 3 bases and 6 bases, there was a span of 14 bases. The CDR3 DNA is TGTGCCAGCAGCTTCCAGGGGAGACCGGCTGAAGCTTTCTTT. It yields the protein CASSFQGRPAEAFF.

The V gene is TRBV20-1, the J gene TRBJ2-5; 8 bases fit TRBD1. The CDR3 consists of 14 residues. CDR1 is DFQATT, CDR2 SNEGSKA, per germline (reference sequence). The junction had 4 bases not matched to a gene; V was cut back by 0 bases and J by 4 bases. In DNA form, the CDR3 reads TGCAGTGCTAGAGATGCGCAGGGGGCAGAGACCCAGTACTTC. Translating it yields CSARDAQGAETQYF.

The chain employs TRBV11-2 and TRBJ2-3, with 9 bases fitting TRBD1. Looked up from germline, CDR1 is SGHAT and CDR2 is FQNNGV. This CDR3 spans 18 amino acids. J lost 3 bases, V lost 1 base, and 11 bases had no gene match. This chain's CDR3 is CASSLVTYDRGRTDTQYF. Here the CDR3 DNA reads TGTGCCAGCAGCTTAGTCACCTATGACAGGGGGAGGACAGATACGCAGTATTTT.

This clonotype was seen a few times. Here the CDR3 reads CASSSMPTGPGEPQHF. CDR3 nucleotides: TGCGCCAGCAGCTCAATGCCGACAGGGCCGGGGGAGCCCCAGCATTTT. The genes are TRBV5-1 and TRBJ1-5, with 7 bases aligning to TRBD1. CDR1 is SGHRS and CDR2 is YFSETQ in the germline V gene. The J segment lost 8 bases and the V segment lost 3 bases, leaving 14 bases of the junction unmatched. The CDR3 totals 16 residues.

The rearrangement joins TRBV3-1 to TRBJ2-3; a possible D gene is TRBD2 (6 bases). The CDR3 is 14 amino acids. Germline CDR1 and CDR2: LGHDT and YNNKEL (reference sequence). Trimming took off 7 bases at V and 2 bases at J, with 13 bases between the two ends. CDR3 in amino acids: CASTSSVITDTQYF. The CDR3 bases are TGTGCCAGCACCTCTAGCGTCATCACAGATACGCAGTATTTT.

The rearrangement links TRBV6-2 or TRBV6-3 to TRBJ1-5, with D possibly matching TRBD1 (5 bases). V lost 2 bases and J 4 bases, leaving 15 bases between the germline ends. The germline V gene encodes CDR1 MNHEY and CDR2 SVGEGT. This CDR3 is 16 amino acids long. The CDR3 DNA reads as TGTGCCAGCAGTTACGGGCAGGGAAAGCCTAATCAGCCCCAGCATTTT. Encoded protein: CASSYGQGKPNQPQHF.

This clonotype was detected a few times. The chain's CDR3 is CASSTAGEWSGETQYF. The CDR3 bases are TGTGCCAGCAGTACCGCAGGGGAGTGGAGTGGAGAGACCCAGTACTTC. The chain employs TRBV12-3 or TRBV12-4 and TRBJ2-5; tentative D call: TRBD1 (6 bases). This CDR3 is 16 amino acids long. The germline V and J ends were trimmed by 5 bases and 4 bases, with 20 bases remaining between them.

The chain uses TRBV30 and TRBJ2-5; D may match TRBD1 or TRBD2 (5 bases each). The V and J ends lost 3 bases and 0 bases respectively, with 17 bases between them. The CDR3 has 16 amino acids. Germline CDR1 and CDR2: GTSNPN and SVGIG (reference sequence). The CDR3 DNA follows: TGTGCCTGGAGCAAAATCGGGACGGTGTACCAAGAGACCCAGTACTTC. Residues: CAWSKIGTVYQETQYF.

At least ten counts were recorded for this clonotype. The chain links TRBV27 to TRBJ2-7; no firm D call. The CDR3 runs to 13 residues. V was pared by 3 bases and J by 3 bases, with 9 bases between. Germline values: CDR1 MNHEY, CDR2 SMNVEV (reference sequence). The CDR3 here is CASSFEVGYEQYF. The CDR3, as DNA: TGTGCCAGCAGTTTTGAGGTCGGCTACGAGCAGTACTTC.

V is TRBV5-4 and J is TRBJ2-5; 7 nucleotides align to TRBD1. V lost 2 bases to trimming and J lost 2 bases; unmatched junction nucleotides: 3. The CDR3 has 14 amino acids. Germline V gives CDR1 SGHNT, CDR2 YYREEE (reference sequence). The CDR3 sequence is CASSFGQEQETQYF. The CDR3 nucleotides are TGTGCCAGCAGCTTTGGACAGGAGCAAGAGACCCAGTACTTC.

This clonotype was counted between two and nine times. V gene TRBV12-3 or TRBV12-4 combines with J gene TRBJ1-6; D is unresolved. V dropped 5 bases and J dropped 5 bases, with 13 bases sitting between them. This CDR3 has 15 amino acids. CDR3 loop: CASSQGRTNNSPLHF. For the CDR3, the DNA is TGTGCCAGCAGTCAAGGACGGACTAATAATTCACCCCTCCACTTT.

This clonotype has only a few counts. The V call is TRBV19, the J call TRBJ2-7; TRBD2 matches at 9 bases. J was trimmed by 2 bases and V by 3 bases; bases with no gene match: 5. Germline V CDR1 and CDR2: LNHDA, SQIVND (reference sequence). The CDR3 sequence is 15 residues long. CDR3 protein: CASSISGRSTYEQYF. CDR3 in DNA: TGTGCCAGTAGTATCAGCGGGAGGTCTACCTACGAGCAGTACTTC.

This clonotype occurred many times. The chain employs TRBV4-2 and TRBJ2-7; D possibly uses TRBD1 or TRBD2 (7 bases each). The V gene lost 6 bases and the J gene lost 5 bases, with 17 bases spanning the gap. Germline CDR1 is LGHNA and CDR2 is YNFKEQ. There are 14 residues in the CDR3. The CDR3, as DNA: TGTGCCAGCAGTCGGGACTACAGGGGAAACGAGCAGTACTTC. Translating gives CASSRDYRGNEQYF.

V and J are TRBV6-1 and TRBJ1-5, with 8 bases matching TRBD1. The V and J ends lost 4 bases and 4 bases, in that order; junction bases with no gene match: 15. The length of the CDR3 is 18 residues. The germline gives CDR1 MNHNS, CDR2 SASEGT. The DNA of the CDR3 is TGTGCCAGCAGTGCCTTCGCAGGGGGCGCGGGTGGTAATCAGCCCCAGCATTTT. It translates to CASSAFAGGAGGNQPQHF.

This clonotype was detected a few times. V gene TRBV5-4 combines with J gene TRBJ2-5, with 7 positions matching TRBD1. V was clipped by 1 base and J by 9 bases; unmatched bases: 3. The CDR3 extends over 12 amino acids. From germline, CDR1 is SGHNT and CDR2 YYREEE (reference sequence). The CDR3 region is CASSLPDRSQYF. CDR3 sequence (DNA): TGTGCCAGCAGCTTGCCGGACAGGTCCCAGTACTTC.

The rearrangement joins TRBV7-9 to TRBJ1-1; D unresolved. V lost 0 bases, J lost 0 bases, and 14 bases lay in between. Germline V gives CDR1 SEHNR, CDR2 FQNEAQ (reference sequence). This CDR3 region has 17 residues. The CDR3 bases are TGTGCCAGCAGCTTAGCTGAACACGTAGTCATGAACACTGAAGCTTTCTTT. This sequence encodes CASSLAEHVVMNTEAFF.

V gene TRBV12-3 or TRBV12-4 combines with J gene TRBJ1-5; tentative D call: TRBD1 (5 bases). The CDR3 is 16 amino acids. V was clipped by 4 bases and J by 0 bases, with 13 bases between them. The CDR3 nucleotides are TGTGCCAGCAGTTCCTTCGACAGCTATAGCAATCAGCCCCAGCATTTT. Residues: CASSSFDSYSNQPQHF.

This clonotype has ten or more counts. This chain uses TRBV20-1 with TRBJ2-5, with 9 bases aligning to TRBD2. After removal of 3 bases from V and 3 bases from J, the junction contained 2 bases not matched to a gene. The CDR3 totals 13 residues. Germline loops: CDR1 DFQATT, CDR2 SNEGSKA (reference sequence). In DNA form, the CDR3 reads TGCAGTGCTAGGTTAGCGGGAGAAGAGACCCAGTACTTC. The encoded protein is CSARLAGEETQYF.

The chain has TRBV6-1 and TRBJ2-1; the match to TRBD2 covers 11 bases. V shed 7 bases and J 7 bases; nucleotides not matched to a gene: 15. Germline V gene lookup returns CDR1 MNHNS and CDR2 SASEGT. CDR3 length: 17 residues. The CDR3 loop reads CASTQTTSGRSRNEQFF. The CDR3 nucleotides are TGTGCCAGCACCCAAACAACTAGCGGGAGATCGCGGAATGAGCAGTTCTTC.

This clonotype was seen only a few times. The rearrangement uses TRBV20-1 and TRBJ1-1; 10 bases are shared with TRBD1. The CDR3 has 17 residues. From germline, CDR1 is DFQATT and CDR2 SNEGSKA (reference sequence). Germline trimming cut 3 bases from V and 0 bases from J; bases unmatched to any gene: 10. The CDR3 protein is CSARTGTGAFMNTEAFF. CDR3 nucleotides: TGCAGTGCTAGGACCGGGACAGGGGCCTTCATGAACACTGAAGCTTTCTTT.

This clonotype occurred a few times. This chain links TRBV4-1 with TRBJ1-4; D not certain. With 4 bases removed from V and 8 bases from J, the gap between germline ends came to 8 bases. The V gene's germline CDR1 is MGHRA and CDR2 YSYEKL. The CDR3 spans 12 residues. CDR3 in amino acids: CASSRIQEKLFF. The CDR3 DNA sequence: TGCGCCAGCAGCCGAATCCAGGAAAAACTGTTTTTT.

This clonotype was picked up many times. The chain joins TRBV12-3 or TRBV12-4 to TRBJ2-7; 7 nucleotides match TRBD1. The CDR3 is made up of 12 amino acids. J gave up 3 bases and V 7 bases, and 3 bases lay outside the gene matches. The CDR3 here is CASTRDSYEQYF. The CDR3, as DNA: TGTGCCAGCACCCGGGACAGCTACGAGCAGTACTTC.

This clonotype was recorded at least ten times. This is likely a read error, given that the CDR3 carries no conserved phenylalanine or tryptophan at its end. It is unclear where the CDR3 begins or ends on the DNA, so no DNA is shown, and the CDR3 is as TCRdb lists it. The J gene is TRBJ2-7, the V gene TRBV6-4; no check of the table's D call, TRBD1, against the DNA was made. The CDR3 has 9 amino acids, counting both end residues. The germline gives CDR1 MRHNA, CDR2 SNTAGT. The CDR3 spells CASSDSMSL.

This clonotype was detected once. One junction end disagrees with the germline gene, perhaps due to a read error. V usage is TRBV6-1 and J usage is TRBJ1-6, with D possibly matching TRBD1 (5 bases). In germline, CDR1 is MNHNS, CDR2 SASEGT. CDR3 length: 15 amino acids. Here the CDR3 DNA reads TGTGCCAGCAGTCGCCGGGACTCCAATAATTCACCCCTCCACTTT. Its translation is CASSRRDSNNSPLHF.

Ten or more counts support this clonotype. The chain has TRBV20-1 and TRBJ2-3, with D uncertain. This CDR3 is 16 amino acids long. V was trimmed by 0 bases and J by 0 bases, leaving 13 bases between them. Per the germline V gene, CDR1 is DFQATT and CDR2 is SNEGSKA (reference sequence). The CDR3 reads CSARDGGPRSTDTQYF. Written as DNA, the CDR3 is TGCAGTGCTAGAGATGGTGGCCCCAGAAGCACAGATACGCAGTATTTT.